These 30 T cell receptor beta chains were sequenced from one sample in a study of cytomegalovirus exposure and HLA in healthy donors. With 60 Vbeta and 13 Jbeta primers, the PCR was carried out. The data were produced by immunoSEQ multiplex PCR, yet TCRdb's version contains in-frame clones alone and is incomplete. The profile shows roughly 150,000 clones, around 77% of them singletons. Sequences were obtained from PBMCs. Receptors were obtained from a man aged 30 to 45 in good health and CMV-seronegative.

This clone has more than one count but fewer than ten. V usage is TRBV28 and J usage is TRBJ1-5; TRBD1 agrees at 7 bases. Germline V lookup: CDR1 MDHEN, CDR2 SYDVKM. The J segment lost 7 bases and the V segment lost 5 bases, leaving 8 bases of the junction unmatched. CDR3 size: 14 residues. CDR3 loop: CASSRKGAGQPQHF. The CDR3 bases are TGTGCCAGCAGTCGAAAGGGGGCAGGACAGCCCCAGCATTTT.

The chain has TRBV5-4 and TRBJ2-5, with 9 bases aligning to TRBD2. V lost 2 bases and J lost 5; bases outside the gene matches: 4. Germline CDR1 and CDR2: SGHNT and YYREEE (reference sequence). The CDR3 length is 14 residues. Here the CDR3 DNA reads TGTGCCAGCAGCTTCGCGGGAGGGAGGGAGACCCAGTACTTC. It specifies CASSFAGGRETQYF.

V usage is TRBV5-1 and J usage is TRBJ2-3, with no clear D. The V end lost 3 bases, the J end lost 5 bases, and 16 bases lay between the germline ends. Germline CDR1 is SGHRS and CDR2 is YFSETQ. This CDR3 is built from 15 residues. The CDR3 nucleotides read TGCGCCAGCAGCTCCCTTCCAGCCCGGAGAGATACGCAGTATTTT. It codes for CASSSLPARRDTQYF.

J is TRBJ2-5 and V is TRBV27; maybe TRBD2 (6 bases). The ends were cut back, 0 bases at V and 5 bases at J, with 13 bases in the middle. The germline CDR1 and CDR2 sequences are MNHEY and SMNVEV (reference sequence). The CDR3 length is 15 residues. CDR3 amino acids: CASSLSGAGWETQYF. The CDR3 bases are TGTGCCAGCAGTTTATCAGGGGCGGGGTGGGAGACCCAGTACTTC.

V is TRBV6-5 and J is TRBJ2-3; D gene uncertain. Germline CDR1 reads MNHEY; CDR2 reads SVGAGI. The CDR3 totals 14 residues. Trimming removed 6 bases at V and 0 bases at J, with 10 bases between. CDR3 nucleotides: TGTGCCAGCAGCCCCCAGATTAGCACAGATACGCAGTATTTT. Translated: CASSPQISTDTQYF.

The chain uses TRBV27 and TRBJ2-1, with a tentative D call TRBD1 (5 bases). The CDR3 runs to 15 residues. V gave up 5 bases and J gave up 5 bases, with 16 bases separating them. Germline V CDR1 and CDR2: MNHEY, SMNVEV (reference sequence). The CDR3 spells CASSVTGRVDNEQFF. The CDR3 nucleotides are TGTGCCAGCAGTGTAACGGGCAGGGTGGACAATGAGCAGTTCTTC.

The CDR3 bases are TGCGCCAGCAGCTTGGATTCAGTCACCGGGGAGCTGTTTTTT. Its protein is CASSLDSVTGELFF. This chain links TRBV5-1 with TRBJ2-2; D not certain. CDR1 and CDR2 from the germline V gene are SGHRS and YFSETQ. The CDR3 spans 14 residues. V lost 0 bases to trimming and J lost 4 bases, with 7 bases between them.

This clone was seen just once. This rearrangement joins TRBV9 to TRBJ1-4; 8 nucleotides align to TRBD1. The J segment lost 1 base and the V segment lost 3 bases, leaving 8 bases of the junction unmatched. The germline CDR1 and CDR2 sequences are SGDLS and YYNGEE. CDR3 size: 17 residues. In DNA, the CDR3 is TGTGCCAGCAGCGAACAGGGGGGCCTGCAAACTAATGAAAAACTGTTTTTT. Protein sequence: CASSEQGGLQTNEKLFF.

This clone was picked up a small number of times. The V call is TRBV9, the J call TRBJ2-2; TRBD2 might be the D (5 bases). CDR1 and CDR2 (germline): SGDLS, YYNGEE. V lost 0 bases and J 5 bases, leaving 11 bases between the germline ends. There are 15 residues in the CDR3. CDR3 protein: CASSVVGRPTGELFF. The CDR3, as DNA: TGTGCCAGCAGCGTAGTAGGGAGACCGACCGGGGAGCTGTTTTTT.

This clone was picked up a small number of times. The CDR3: CASSERAGSSDTQYF. For the CDR3, the DNA is TGTGCCAGCAGTGAGAGAGCGGGAAGCTCAGATACGCAGTATTTT. The rearrangement uses TRBV6-1 and TRBJ2-3; 7 nucleotides agree with TRBD2. Germline CDR1 reads MNHNS; CDR2 reads SASEGT. Trimming took 3 bases from V and 4 from J; bases not matched to a gene: 7. This CDR3 has 15 residues.

In this sample, this clone turned up once. The J gene is TRBJ1-1, the V gene TRBV4-1; 9 nucleotides align to TRBD1. This CDR3 is 14 amino acids long. Germline V gene lookup returns CDR1 MGHRA and CDR2 YSYEKL. V lost 3 bases and J lost 10; bases outside the gene matches: 9. The CDR3 DNA sequence: TGCGCCAGCAGCCAGGAAAGACAGGGGGAGGTAGCTTTCTTT. Amino acid sequence: CASSQERQGEVAFF.

This rearrangement joins TRBV5-1 to TRBJ2-3; D is possibly TRBD2 (6 bases). Germline V gene sequence: CDR1 SGHRS, CDR2 YFSETQ. This CDR3 has 16 amino acids. V was clipped by 0 bases and J by 4 bases, with 15 bases between them. The CDR3 sequence: CASSLAALAHADTQYF. DNA of the CDR3: TGCGCCAGCAGCTTGGCCGCACTAGCCCATGCAGATACGCAGTATTTT.

The chain employs TRBV2 and TRBJ2-2, with 8 positions matching TRBD2. This CDR3 region has 12 residues. The germline gives CDR1 SNHLY, CDR2 FYNNEI. Losses at the gene ends were 11 bases for V and 6 bases for J; bases not matched to a gene: 5. This CDR3 is CAGREGPGELFF. In DNA form, the CDR3 reads TGTGCCGGACGGGAGGGCCCCGGGGAGCTGTTTTTT.

The chain combines TRBV5-1 with TRBJ2-3; TRBD2 aligns across 9 bases. Germline V CDR1 and CDR2: SGHRS, YFSETQ. The ends lost 1 base at V and 4 bases at J; junction bases unmatched: 13. CDR3 length: 18 residues. In DNA, the CDR3 is TGCGCCAGCAGCTTGAACGTAGTGTCTAGCGGGAATCCAGATACGCAGTATTTT. Encoded protein: CASSLNVVSSGNPDTQYF.

This clone was observed a few times. V and J are TRBV7-9 and TRBJ2-1, with 10 bases aligning to TRBD2. The CDR3 contains 16 residues. Losses at the gene ends were 1 base for V and 3 bases for J; bases not matched to a gene: 3. In germline, CDR1 is SEHNR, CDR2 FQNEAQ (reference sequence). CDR3 DNA: TGTGCCAGCAGCTTAGGGCTAGCGGGAGTCTACAATGAGCAGTTCTTC. Its protein is CASSLGLAGVYNEQFF.

V usage is TRBV7-2 and J usage is TRBJ1-2, with no clear D. Germline V gene data show CDR1 as SGHTA and CDR2 as FQGNSA. This CDR3 has 15 residues. With 2 bases removed from V and 4 bases from J, the gap between germline ends came to 14 bases. For the CDR3, the DNA is TGTGCCAGCAGCTTATCAAAGACAATTCCCTATGGCTACACCTTC. Residues: CASSLSKTIPYGYTF.

Only one count was recorded for this clone. CDR3 DNA sequence: TGTGCCAGCAGCCCCCCGGACAGGATCCACGAGCAGTACTTC. Amino acid sequence: CASSPPDRIHEQYF. The chain is built from TRBV5-4 and TRBJ2-7, with 7 nucleotides matching TRBD1. The germline CDR1 and CDR2 sequences are SGHNT and YYREEE (reference sequence). The CDR3 covers 14 residues. Trimming cost V 4 bases and J 5 bases; bases outside gene matches: 9.

The gene calls are TRBV19 and TRBJ1-5; the D gene is possibly TRBD1 (6 bases). Trimming took off 3 bases at V and 1 base at J, with 10 bases between the two ends. Germline V CDR1 and CDR2: LNHDA, SQIVND (reference sequence). The CDR3 sequence is 15 residues long. The CDR3 region has the DNA TGTGCCAGTAGTATTCAGGACAGAAGCAATCAGCCCCAGCATTTT. Its translation is CASSIQDRSNQPQHF. The full variable domain, its missing parts supplied by reference TRBV19 and TRBJ1-5, is DGGITQSPKYLFRKEGQNVTLSCEQNLNHDAMYWYRQDPGQGLRLIYYSQIVNDFQKGDIAEGYSVSREKKESFPLTVTSAQKNPTAFYLCASSIQDRSNQPQHFGDGTRLSIL.

This chain connects TRBV14 to TRBJ2-1; TRBD2 might be the D (6 bases). Trimming cost V 5 bases and J 12 bases, with 26 bases left between them. Germline V CDR1 and CDR2: SGHDN, FVKESK. The length of the CDR3 is 16 residues. CDR3 nucleotides: TGTGCCAGCAGCTCCCCTCGGGACTCACCTCAAGTAGGGCAGTTCTTC. It codes for CASSSPRDSPQVGQFF.

This rearrangement joins TRBV11-2 to TRBJ2-7; 12 bases match TRBD2. The CDR3 has 16 residues. Germline V gives CDR1 SGHAT, CDR2 FQNNGV. V was pared by 3 bases and J by 6 bases, with 9 bases of the junction left unmatched. Here the CDR3 reads CASSFGDPSGRAEQYF. The CDR3 DNA reads TGTGCCAGCAGCTTCGGGGATCCTAGCGGGAGGGCCGAGCAGTACTTC.

This chain uses TRBV18 with TRBJ1-5, with unresolved D. This CDR3 comprises 13 residues. V was clipped by 8 bases and J by 3 bases, with 11 bases between them. The germline V gene encodes CDR1 KGHSH and CDR2 LQKENI. The CDR3 is CASAAQTNQPQHF. CDR3 bases: TGTGCCAGCGCCGCACAGACCAATCAGCCCCAGCATTTT.

The genes are TRBV4-1 and TRBJ2-1; 10 bases fit TRBD2. This CDR3 is 17 amino acids long. Germline V gives CDR1 MGHRA, CDR2 YSYEKL. V gave up 4 bases and J gave up 1 base; unmatched junction bases: 7. DNA of the CDR3: TGCGCCAGCAGCCGCCCTAGCGGGAGCGCGTCCTACAATGAGCAGTTCTTC. The encoded protein is CASSRPSGSASYNEQFF.

This clone was picked up a small number of times. This rearrangement joins TRBV6-5 to TRBJ2-1; D perhaps matches TRBD2 (6 bases). The CDR3 is 16 residues long. V shed 0 bases and J shed 5 bases, with 14 bases lying between them. Looked up from germline, CDR1 is MNHEY and CDR2 is SVGAGI. CDR3 DNA: TGTGCCAGCAGTTACTCTTACGGGAGTTTCAACAATGAGCAGTTCTTC. This codes for CASSYSYGSFNNEQFF.

The rearrangement uses TRBV7-9 and TRBJ2-3, with a tentative D call TRBD2 (5 bases). The V and J ends lost 5 bases and 3 bases respectively, with 18 bases between them. Germline CDR1 and CDR2: SEHNR and FQNEAQ (reference sequence). The CDR3 spans 16 residues. The CDR3 DNA follows: TGTGCCAGCAGCCCATGGAGCGGCCCGGGGACAGATACGCAGTATTTT. Translated, it gives CASSPWSGPGTDTQYF.

This chain uses TRBV25-1 with TRBJ2-1; the match to TRBD2 covers 10 bases. Germline-derived CDR1 and CDR2 are MGHDK and SYGVNS. CDR3 length: 16 amino acids. V dropped 3 bases and J dropped 0; count of bases not matched to a gene: 2. CDR3 sequence: CASSEPSGSSYNEQFF. As DNA, the CDR3 is TGTGCCAGCAGTGAGCCTAGCGGGAGCTCCTACAATGAGCAGTTCTTC.

The V gene is TRBV7-6, the J gene TRBJ1-1; 7 nucleotides match TRBD1. CDR1 is SGHVS and CDR2 is FNYEAQ in the germline V gene. This CDR3 contains 16 residues. V shed 2 bases and J 3 bases; nucleotides not matched to a gene: 9. In nucleotides, the CDR3 is TGTGCCAGCAGCTTACCCGAAAACAGGGGAGACACTGAAGCTTTCTTT. It codes for CASSLPENRGDTEAFF.

As regards this clone: The identical CDR3 is also encoded by other nucleotide sequences in the sample. The V gene is TRBV19, the J gene TRBJ2-2, with 8 bases that match TRBD2. CDR1 and CDR2 from the germline V gene are LNHDA and SQIVND (reference sequence). The CDR3 loop spans 17 amino acids. The V and J ends lost 5 bases and 4 bases, in that order; junction bases with no gene match: 12. The CDR3 region has the DNA TGTGCCAGTAGTCGGGGGTCGGGGCTAGCGGGCACCGGGGAGCTGTTTTTT. The encoded protein is CASSRGSGLAGTGELFF.

V and J are TRBV4-2 and TRBJ2-3, with TRBD1 matching over 8 bases. The CDR3 has 14 amino acids. Per germline, CDR1 LGHNA and CDR2 YNFKEQ. V shed 0 bases, J shed 9 bases, and the junction held 5 bases outside the gene matches. The CDR3 nucleotides read TGTGCCAGCAGCCAAGAGACAGGGGACAGAACGCAGTATTTT. Protein: CASSQETGDRTQYF.

This chain joins TRBV4-2 and TRBJ1-1; tentatively, D is TRBD1 (5 bases). CDR3 size: 17 residues. V shed 0 bases and J shed 1 base, with 15 bases lying between them. Germline assignment: CDR1 LGHNA and CDR2 YNFKEQ. CDR3 sequence (DNA): TGTGCCAGCAGCCAAGATACCCCCATGACAGCGAACACTGAAGCTTTCTTT. This sequence encodes CASSQDTPMTANTEAFF.

This clone is termed medium-sized. The chain uses TRBV11-2 and TRBJ2-1; D is undetermined. CDR1 and CDR2 from the germline V gene are SGHAT and FQNNGV. V lost 1 base, J lost 12 bases, and 10 bases lay in between. CDR3 size: 12 residues. The CDR3 coding sequence is TGTGCCAGCAGCTTAGTGGATACTACGCAGTTCTTC. Its protein product is CASSLVDTTQFF.